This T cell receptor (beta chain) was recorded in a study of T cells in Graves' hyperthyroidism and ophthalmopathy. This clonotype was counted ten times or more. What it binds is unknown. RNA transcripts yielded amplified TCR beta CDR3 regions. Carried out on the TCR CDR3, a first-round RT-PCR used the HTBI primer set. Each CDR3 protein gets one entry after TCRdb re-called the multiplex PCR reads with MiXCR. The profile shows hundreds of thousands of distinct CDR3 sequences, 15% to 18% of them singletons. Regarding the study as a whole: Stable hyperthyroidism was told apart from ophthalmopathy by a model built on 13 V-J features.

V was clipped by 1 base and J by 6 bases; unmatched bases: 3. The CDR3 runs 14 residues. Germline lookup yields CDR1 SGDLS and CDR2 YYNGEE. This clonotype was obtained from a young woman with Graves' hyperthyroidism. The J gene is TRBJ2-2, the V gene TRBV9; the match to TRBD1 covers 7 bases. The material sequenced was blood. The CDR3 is CASSVTGAPGELFF. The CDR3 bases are TGTGCCAGCAGCGTAACAGGGGCCCCCGGGGAGCTGTTTTTT.